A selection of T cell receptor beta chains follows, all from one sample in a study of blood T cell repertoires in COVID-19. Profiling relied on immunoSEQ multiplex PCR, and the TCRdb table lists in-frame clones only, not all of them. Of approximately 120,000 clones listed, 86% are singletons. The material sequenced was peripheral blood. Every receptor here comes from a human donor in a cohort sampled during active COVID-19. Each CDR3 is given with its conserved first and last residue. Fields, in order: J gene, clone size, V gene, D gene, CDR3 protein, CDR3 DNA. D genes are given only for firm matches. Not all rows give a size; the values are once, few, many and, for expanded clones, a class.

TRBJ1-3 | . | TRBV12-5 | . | CASGLSGSGNTIYF | TGTGCTAGTGGTTTGTCCGGCTCTGGAAACACCATATATTTT
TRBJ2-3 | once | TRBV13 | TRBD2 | CASETGLAGVKSADTQYF | TGTGCCAGCGAGACCGGACTAGCGGGAGTAAAGTCCGCAGATACGCAGTATTTT
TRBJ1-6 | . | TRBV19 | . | CASSISGYNSPLHF | TGTGCCAGTAGTATCTCAGGGTATAATTCACCCCTCCACTTT
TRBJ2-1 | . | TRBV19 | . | CASNPASRSGNEQFF | TGTGCCAGTAATCCCGCCTCCAGGTCGGGGAATGAGCAGTTCTTC
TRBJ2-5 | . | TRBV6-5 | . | CASSRSPGQQETQYF | TGTGCCAGCAGTCGAAGCCCGGGACAACAAGAGACCCAGTACTTC
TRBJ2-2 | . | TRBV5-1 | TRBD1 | CASRGGASGELFF | TGCGCCAGCAGAGGGGGCGCCTCCGGGGAGCTGTTTTTT
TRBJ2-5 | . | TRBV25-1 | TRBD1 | CASSADRGRGETQYF | TGTGCCAGCAGTGCTGACAGGGGGCGCGGAGAGACCCAGTACTTC
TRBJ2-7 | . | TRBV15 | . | CATSRGNLPEQYF | TGTGCCACCAGCAGAGGAAACCTACCCGAGCAGTACTTC
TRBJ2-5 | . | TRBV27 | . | CASSLMRGPAGTQYF | TGTGCCAGCAGTTTAATGAGGGGCCCAGCGGGGACCCAGTACTTC
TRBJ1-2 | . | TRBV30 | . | CAWSVLGGLSGYTF | TGTGCCTGGAGTGTACTAGGAGGGCTGTCTGGCTACACCTTC
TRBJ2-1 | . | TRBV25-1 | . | CASSPPGGSYNEQFF | TGTGCCAGCAGCCCCCCTGGCGGCTCCTACAATGAGCAGTTCTTC